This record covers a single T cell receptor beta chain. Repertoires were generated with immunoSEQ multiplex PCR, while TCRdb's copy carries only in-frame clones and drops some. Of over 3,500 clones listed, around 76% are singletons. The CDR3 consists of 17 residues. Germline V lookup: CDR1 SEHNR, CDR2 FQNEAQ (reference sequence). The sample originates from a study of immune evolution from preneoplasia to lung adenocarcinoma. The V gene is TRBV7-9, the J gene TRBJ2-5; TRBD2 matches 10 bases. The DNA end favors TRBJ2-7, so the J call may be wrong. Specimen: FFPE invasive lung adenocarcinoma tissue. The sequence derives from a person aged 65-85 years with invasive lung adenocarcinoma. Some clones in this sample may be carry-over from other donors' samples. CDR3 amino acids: CASSLGTSGSARGEQYF. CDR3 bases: TGTGCCAGCAGCTTAGGGACTAGCGGTTCGGCCCGGGGCGAGCAGTACTTC.